This TCR beta chain is drawn from a study of T cell repertoires in cytomegalovirus infection. Study information: Well-studied HLA-B-restricted epitopes and recently identified HLA-C-restricted epitopes of CMV were both used in the study. Public TCR beta signature analysis indicated the presence of both CMV infection and matching HLA type.

Overall study findings and caveats: Dominating the ex vivo response were TCR beta clonotypes that were CMV-specific and HLA-C-restricted.

TCRdb re-derived calls from the reads in MiXCR, one entry per CDR3 protein. The sample holds about 900,000 distinct CDR3 sequences, less than 35% seen once. In regard to this clonotype: Its antigen is as yet unknown.

With 4 bases removed from V and 11 bases from J, the gap between germline ends came to 6 bases. The CDR3 is 11 residues long. Germline values: CDR1 ENHRY, CDR2 SYGVKD. The chain recombines TRBV10-3 with TRBJ2-6; TRBD2 is a possible D gene (5 bases). This clonotype was sampled from a human donor in good health (CMV status not recorded). Some clones in this sample may be carry-over from other donors' samples. The sequenced sample was cultured CD8+ T cells from PBMCs, obtained from culture after CMV antigen stimulation. CDR3 in amino acids: CAISVGDVLTF. CDR3 DNA sequence: TGTGCCATCAGTGTCGGGGACGTCCTGACTTTC.